The T cell receptor (beta chain) described here comes from a study of glioma-infiltrating T cells after dendritic cell vaccination. Clones were sequenced by immunoSEQ multiplex PCR, and TCRdb holds only the in-frame ones, with some missing. The sample lists 55,000 to 75,000 clones, about four fifths occurring once. As for time point: after dendritic cell vaccination, including at tumor progression/relapse. Sequenced material: blood, taken after dendritic cell vaccination. The source of this sequence is a human donor with glioblastoma.

The CDR3 reads CASSERGQGLDGELFF. CDR3 nucleotides: TGTGCCAGCAGTGAAAGGGGACAGGGGTTGGACGGGGAGCTGTTTTTT. The chain uses TRBV6-1 and TRBJ2-2; 10 bases align to TRBD1. The CDR3 has 16 residues. Trimming cost V 2 bases and J 7 bases; bases outside gene matches: 7. Germline lookup yields CDR1 MNHNS and CDR2 SASEGT.